These T cell receptor beta chains were read from a single sample in a study of neurological immune-mediated disorders. TCRdb independently ran MiXCR on the 5' RACE reads; one entry per CDR3 protein. The sample includes some 50,000 distinct CDR3 sequences, over 20% of them seen just once. Sequenced input: PBMCs. These TCRs come from a woman between 65 and 79 years old in good health. Both conserved end residues are part of each CDR3. Fields, in order: clone size, J gene, V gene, D gene, CDR3 protein, CDR3 DNA. D genes are given only for firm matches. Clone size is shown for a subset of rows, as once, few, many or a class of expanded clone.

many TRBJ1-2 TRBV7-2 NA CASTPEAANYGYTF TGTGCCAGCACCCCCGAAGCGGCTAACTATGGCTACACCTTC
many TRBJ2-1 TRBV7-2 NA CASSFSGNEQFF TGTGCCAGCAGCTTTTCCGGAAATGAGCAGTTCTTC
NA TRBJ2-5 TRBV5-1 NA CASSLSSSQGETQYF TGCGCCAGCAGCTTGTCTAGCAGCCAAGGGGAGACCCAGTACTTC
NA TRBJ2-3 TRBV5-8 TRBD2 CASSFWRGGASTDTQYF TGTGCCAGCAGCTTCTGGCGGGGGGGTGCTAGCACAGATACGCAGTATTTT
many TRBJ1-1 TRBV11-2 NA CASSSAGGTEAFF TGTGCCAGCAGCTCGGCCGGGGGAACTGAAGCTTTCTTT
many TRBJ2-5 TRBV7-3 NA CASSASGKETQYF TGTGCCAGCAGCGCTTCAGGGAAGGAGACCCAGTACTTC
NA TRBJ1-1 TRBV5-1 NA CASSLRAWGPGNTEAFF TGCGCCAGCAGCTTGCGTGCATGGGGCCCGGGGAACACTGAGGCTTTCTTT
many TRBJ2-7 TRBV27 TRBD1 CASNRQGESYEQYF TGTGCCAGCAACAGACAGGGGGAGTCCTACGAGCAGTACTTC
many TRBJ2-3 TRBV10-3 NA CAISDARSTDTQYF TGTGCCATCAGTGACGCCAGGAGCACAGATACGCAGTATTTT
many TRBJ2-7 TRBV4-2 NA CASSQDEGEAYYEQYF TGTGCCAGCAGCCAAGATGAGGGGGAGGCTTACTACGAGCAGTACTTC
NA TRBJ1-2 TRBV24-1 NA CATSDSTAGYGYTF TGTGCCACCAGTGACTCAACCGCCGGCTATGGCTACACCTTC
many TRBJ2-5 TRBV7-9 TRBD2 CASSPGTSEETQYF TGTGCCAGCAGCCCCGGGACTAGCGAAGAGACCCAGTACTTC
few TRBJ1-2 TRBV6-2/TRBV6-3 NA CASSYSGDGYTF TGTGCCAGCAGTTACTCGGGGGATGGCTACACCTTC
NA TRBJ2-2 TRBV24-1 NA CATSDLGTPRDTGELFF TGTGCCACCAGTGATTTGGGAACGCCTCGGGACACCGGGGAGCTGTTTTTT
many TRBJ2-7 TRBV12-3/TRBV12-4 TRBD1 CASSRQGSSYEQYF TGTGCCAGCAGTCGACAGGGGTCGTCCTACGAGCAGTACTTC
many TRBJ1-5 TRBV20-1 NA CSASGPGLSNQPQHF TGCAGTGCTAGTGGCCCGGGCCTTAGCAATCAGCCCCAGCATTTT
many TRBJ2-7 TRBV20-1 NA CSARGPGEQYF TGCAGTGCTAGGGGGCCGGGAGAGCAGTACTTC
NA TRBJ2-4 TRBV12-3/TRBV12-4 NA CASSRGTLGSIQYF TGTGCCAGCAGCCGCGGGACCCTAGGGAGCATTCAGTACTTC
few TRBJ2-1 TRBV20-1 TRBD2 CSATGGLADNEQFF TGCAGTGCAACCGGGGGACTAGCGGACAATGAGCAGTTCTTC
NA TRBJ2-6 TRBV28 TRBD2 CASMSGGVGANVLTF TGTGCCAGCATGTCCGGGGGGGTCGGGGCCAACGTCCTGACTTTC
many TRBJ1-3 TRBV5-1 TRBD1 CASGQGTGNTIYF TGCGCCAGCGGACAGGGAACTGGAAACACCATATATTTT
many TRBJ1-6 TRBV5-1 TRBD1 CASRTGQGSSPLHF TGCGCCAGCAGAACCGGACAGGGTAGTTCACCCCTCCACTTT
few TRBJ2-1 TRBV18 NA CASSPEGNEQFF TGTGCCAGCTCACCAGAGGGCAATGAGCAGTTCTTC
many TRBJ2-7 TRBV20-1 TRBD1 CSASRTGGTGEQYF TGCAGTGCTAGCCGGACAGGGGGCACAGGCGAGCAGTACTTC
many TRBJ2-3 TRBV12-3/TRBV12-4 TRBD2 CASSLRPGLAGETDTQYF TGTGCCAGCAGTTTACGCCCCGGACTAGCGGGAGAGACAGATACGCAGTATTTT
many TRBJ2-5 TRBV15 TRBD2 CATSSWLAGETQYF TGTGCCACCAGCAGCTGGCTAGCGGGAGAGACCCAGTACTTC
many TRBJ2-5 TRBV5-1 NA CASSLGVGETQYF TGCGCCAGCAGCTTGGGAGTGGGGGAGACCCAGTACTTC
many TRBJ2-2 TRBV7-9 NA CASSRDRDWNTGELFF TGTGCCAGCAGCCGAGACCGGGACTGGAACACCGGGGAGCTGTTTTTT
many TRBJ2-3 TRBV7-2 TRBD2 CASSLGITSDHTDTQYF TGTGCCAGCAGCTTAGGGATTACTAGCGACCACACAGATACGCAGTATTTT
NA TRBJ1-1 TRBV5-4 NA CASSLVKGRINTEAFF TGTGCCAGCAGCTTGGTTAAGGGCCGGATTAACACTGAAGCTTTCTTT